This T cell receptor beta chain was sequenced in a study of T cells after yellow fever vaccination. TCRdb independently ran MiXCR on the 5' RACE reads; one entry per CDR3 protein. The sample consists of under 550,000 distinct CDR3 sequences, 20% to 25% of them appearing once. The ends lost 4 bases at V and 4 bases at J; junction bases unmatched: 3. Germline loops: CDR1 LGHNA, CDR2 YSLEER. This CDR3 comprises 13 residues. This clonotype was counted ten times or more. The receptor comes from a man between 18 and 29 years old who received the YFV17D yellow fever vaccine. The sequencing here drew on PBMCs, taken 21 days after the first yellow fever vaccination. V is TRBV4-3 and J is TRBJ1-2, with 7 bases that match TRBD1. CDR3 DNA sequence: TGCGCCAGCAGCCGGACAGGCAGCTATGGCTACACCTTC. This gives the protein CASSRTGSYGYTF.